The 21 T cell receptor beta chains in this list originate from one sample, sequenced in a study of T cells in Graves' hyperthyroidism and ophthalmopathy. Amplification of TCR beta CDR3 regions was performed using RNA transcripts as template. RT-PCR in the first round (using the HTBI primer set) targeted the TCR CDR3. Each CDR3 protein gets one entry after TCRdb re-called the multiplex PCR reads with MiXCR. The repertoire includes about 160,000 distinct CDR3 sequences, less than 10% of them detected once, and approximately 24% sits in the top ten. Material: blood. Source of these receptors: a woman aged 18-29 years with Graves' hyperthyroidism that later progressed to Graves' ophthalmopathy.

Many counts were recorded for this clonotype. The gene calls are TRBV6-2 or TRBV6-3 and TRBJ2-7; TRBD2 matches 8 bases. Per the germline V gene, CDR1 is MNHEY and CDR2 is SVGEGT. V dropped 5 bases and J dropped 0; count of bases not matched to a gene: 3. CDR3 length: 14 residues. CDR3 in DNA: TGTGCCAGCAGTCGGGGGGGGAACTCCTACGAGCAGTACTTC. Protein sequence: CASSRGGNSYEQYF.

This clonotype has a count of ten or more. The rearrangement joins TRBV12-3 or TRBV12-4 to TRBJ2-3, with D perhaps TRBD1 (6 bases). This CDR3 is built from 13 residues. Trimming took 5 bases from V and 6 from J, leaving 12 bases between them. The CDR3 here is CASSSIQGDTQYF. CDR3 sequence (DNA): TGTGCCAGCAGTAGTATCCAGGGGGATACGCAGTATTTT.

At least ten counts were recorded for this clonotype. The J gene is TRBJ2-1, the V gene TRBV24-1, with 12 bases lining up with TRBD2. Trimming took 4 bases from V and 6 from J; bases not matched to a gene: 6. From germline, CDR1 is KGHDR and CDR2 SFDVKD. CDR3 length equals 16 residues. The CDR3 nucleotides are TGTGCCACCAGTGACCCGACTAGCGGGAGCCGCAATGAGCAGTTCTTC. As protein: CATSDPTSGSRNEQFF.

This clonotype was observed many times. The V call is TRBV7-9, the J call TRBJ2-7, with TRBD2 as a possible D gene (6 bases). The V and J ends lost 1 base and 0 bases respectively, with 13 bases between them. Per germline, CDR1 SEHNR and CDR2 FQNEAQ (reference sequence). The CDR3 is made up of 16 amino acids. The CDR3 nucleotides are TGTGCCAGCAGCTTAGGTAGTGCGGGACCCTCCTACGAGCAGTACTTC. Amino acid sequence: CASSLGSAGPSYEQYF.

Ten or more counts support this clonotype. The rearrangement joins TRBV2 to TRBJ1-6; a weak D match, TRBD1 (5 bases). CDR1 is SNHLY and CDR2 is FYNNEI in the germline V gene. This CDR3 contains 12 residues. Trimming stripped 5 bases from V and 9 bases from J, with 8 bases between. The CDR3 sequence: CASSYQGSPLHF. The CDR3 coding sequence is TGTGCCAGCAGTTATCAGGGTTCACCCCTCCACTTT.

This clonotype was counted ten times or more. The chain links TRBV11-2 to TRBJ2-3; 9 bases map to TRBD1. Germline CDR1 and CDR2: SGHAT and FQNNGV. This CDR3 is built from 16 residues. After removal of 2 bases from V and 5 bases from J, the junction contained 8 bases not matched to a gene. The CDR3 coding sequence is TGTGCCAGCAGCTTAACAGGGGGCGCAGGTGGAGATACGCAGTATTTT. Translation gives CASSLTGGAGGDTQYF.

This clonotype was recorded many times. V usage is TRBV9 and J usage is TRBJ1-1; no clear D gene. The CDR3 sequence is 12 residues long. Trimming cost V 3 bases and J 9 bases, with 12 bases left between them. Germline V CDR1 and CDR2: SGDLS, YYNGEE. CDR3 protein: CASSGKASQAFF. For the CDR3, the DNA is TGTGCCAGCAGCGGAAAGGCCTCGCAAGCTTTCTTT.

This clonotype has at least ten counts. This chain uses TRBV5-1 with TRBJ2-2; D not certain. V lost 6 bases and J 0 bases, leaving 12 bases between the germline ends. In germline, CDR1 is SGHRS, CDR2 YFSETQ. The CDR3 is 15 residues long. The CDR3 region has the DNA TGCGCCAGCAACCCCTCTTACGCGAACACCGGGGAGCTGTTTTTT. Translation gives CASNPSYANTGELFF.

The sample holds many counts of this clonotype. V and J are TRBV11-1 and TRBJ1-2; 7 bases align to TRBD1. Germline trimming cut 3 bases from V and 6 bases from J; bases unmatched to any gene: 4. CDR1 and CDR2 (germline): SGHAT, FQDESV (reference sequence). The CDR3 length is 13 residues. The CDR3 spells CASSLDRKDGYTF. In nucleotides, the CDR3 is TGTGCCAGCAGCTTGGACAGGAAGGATGGCTACACCTTC.

Ten or more counts support this clonotype. J is TRBJ1-3 and V is TRBV7-9; D is uncertain. Germline CDR1 SEHNR, CDR2 FQNEAQ (reference sequence). The length of the CDR3 is 12 residues. V lost 1 base and J lost 9, with 7 bases in between. The chain's CDR3 is CASSLETTTIYF. CDR3 bases: TGTGCCAGCAGCTTAGAGACAACCACCATATATTTT.

This clonotype was seen more than once but under ten times. The V gene is TRBV19, the J gene TRBJ2-7, with 8 bases identical to TRBD1. The junction had 10 bases not matched to a gene; V was cut back by 5 bases and J by 4 bases. CDR1 and CDR2 (germline): LNHDA, SQIVND (reference sequence). The CDR3 has 15 residues. The CDR3 DNA sequence: TGTGCCAGTAGTTTGTCCGGACAGGGAGAGTACGAGCAGTACTTC. This encodes CASSLSGQGEYEQYF.

This clonotype turned up a few times. The CDR3 bases are TGTGCCAGCAGTGCTATACTAGCGGGGGGGCCCGAGACCCAGTACTTC. It yields the protein CASSAILAGGPETQYF. The rearrangement joins TRBV6-4 to TRBJ2-5; the match to TRBD2 covers 13 bases. J was trimmed by 5 bases and V by 4 bases; bases with no gene match: 7. From germline, CDR1 is MRHNA and CDR2 SNTAGT. CDR3 length: 16 residues.

This clonotype was seen repeatedly, ten times or more. The chain recombines TRBV10-3 with TRBJ1-3; maybe TRBD1 (5 bases). Germline V gene data show CDR1 as ENHRY and CDR2 as SYGVKD. V was trimmed by 11 bases and J by 2 bases, leaving 19 bases between them. CDR3 length: 15 amino acids. DNA for the CDR3: TGTGCCGCAGGGACCGTCTATCCTACTGGAAACACCATATATTTT. Residues: CAAGTVYPTGNTIYF.

This clonotype was seen ten or more times. V usage is TRBV13 and J usage is TRBJ2-3, with 10 bases lining up with TRBD2. Germline V CDR1 and CDR2: PRHDT, FYEKMQ (reference sequence). The ends lost 4 bases at V and 1 base at J; junction bases unmatched: 2. This CDR3 region has 15 residues. DNA of the CDR3: TGTGCCAGCAGCTCCGGACTAGCGGGCACAGATACGCAGTATTTT. Amino acids: CASSSGLAGTDTQYF.

At least ten counts were recorded for this clonotype. CDR3 in DNA: TGCAGTGCTAAAGGGGACAGGGTGAATCAAGAGACCCAGTACTTC. It yields the protein CSAKGDRVNQETQYF. This chain connects TRBV20-1 to TRBJ2-5; TRBD1 matches at 9 bases. The ends lost 4 bases at V and 2 bases at J; junction bases unmatched: 8. This CDR3 spans 15 amino acids. The V gene's germline CDR1 is DFQATT and CDR2 SNEGSKA (reference sequence).

The V gene is TRBV3-1, the J gene TRBJ1-5; TRBD1 aligns across 9 bases. V lost 4 bases, J lost 5 bases, and 9 bases stayed unmatched. Looked up from germline, CDR1 is LGHDT and CDR2 is YNNKEL (reference sequence). The CDR3 totals 16 residues. In DNA, the CDR3 is TGTGCCAGCAGCCGAACCGGGACAGGGCACGATCAGCCCCAGCATTTT. Translated, it gives CASSRTGTGHDQPQHF.

This clonotype occurred many times. The chain joins TRBV20-1 to TRBJ1-1; no firm D call. Trimming pared 2 bases from V and 1 base from J, leaving 8 bases between. CDR1 DFQATT and CDR2 SNEGSKA come from the germline V gene (reference sequence). The CDR3 has 13 amino acids. This chain's CDR3 is CSARQHSNTEAFF. CDR3 sequence (DNA): TGCAGTGCTAGACAACATTCGAACACTGAAGCTTTCTTT.

The J gene is TRBJ1-1, the V gene TRBV12-3 or TRBV12-4; maybe TRBD1 (6 bases). The CDR3 contains 16 residues. Trimming cost V 4 bases and J 2 bases, with 17 bases left between them. The CDR3 spells CASSSPGGSLNTEAFF. The CDR3 bases are TGTGCCAGCAGTTCGCCGGGGGGCAGCTTAAACACTGAAGCTTTCTTT.

At least ten counts were recorded for this clonotype. The DNA for the CDR3 is TGTGCCAGCAGTGAACGGTACGGAAGTAATGAAAAACTGTTTTTT. It encodes CASSERYGSNEKLFF. The chain uses TRBV25-1 and TRBJ1-4, with D uncertain. The CDR3 length is 15 residues. V was pared by 2 bases and J by 4 bases, with 11 bases between. The V gene's germline CDR1 is MGHDK and CDR2 SYGVNS.

This clonotype was seen a handful of times. The chain links TRBV3-1 to TRBJ1-4; maybe TRBD1 (5 bases). Germline V CDR1 and CDR2: LGHDT, YNNKEL (reference sequence). The CDR3 covers 15 residues. V lost 1 base, J lost 8 bases, and 14 bases lay in between. The CDR3 reads CASSQVFWGQEKLFF. The CDR3 region has the DNA TGTGCCAGCAGCCAAGTTTTCTGGGGCCAGGAAAAACTGTTTTTT.

This clonotype was observed a handful of times. This chain connects TRBV4-1 to TRBJ2-5; 7 bases map to TRBD2. Germline assignment: CDR1 MGHRA and CDR2 YSYEKL. The V gene end was trimmed by 4 bases and the J gene end by 5 bases; junction bases not matched to a gene: 4. This CDR3 comprises 13 residues. The CDR3 bases are TGCGCCAGCAGCCGACTAGCTGGGGAGACCCAGTACTTC. Translated: CASSRLAGETQYF.